Presented here are 4 T cell receptor beta chains from one specimen sequenced in a study of blood T cells in healthy people across ages. Together with a sample-barcoded 5' primer, a J-beta primer mix was included in a second PCR lasting 7 to 11 cycles. TCRdb redid the calling of the 5' RACE reads with MiXCR, one entry per CDR3 protein. The sample holds under 850,000 distinct CDR3 sequences, under 40% seen once. The sample taken for sequencing was blood. The receptors derive from a man aged 18 to 29 in good health.

This clonotype was detected a few times. The chain joins TRBV6-2 or TRBV6-3 to TRBJ1-1; the match to TRBD1 covers 7 bases. V shed 7 bases, J shed 3 bases, and the junction held 11 bases outside the gene matches. The germline gives CDR1 MNHEY, CDR2 SVGEGT. CDR3 length: 15 amino acids. For the CDR3, the DNA is TGTGCCAGCACCGACAGGGAAACTTATTACACTGAAGCTTTCTTT. It yields the protein CASTDRETYYTEAFF.

This clonotype was counted many times. The chain uses TRBV7-9 and TRBJ2-5; 7 nucleotides line up with TRBD1. The CDR3 is made up of 15 amino acids. Trimming at V came to 5 bases and at J to 2 bases, leaving 8 bases not matched to a gene. Germline CDR1 is SEHNR and CDR2 is FQNEAQ (reference sequence). The CDR3 protein is CASSPSPRGQETQYF. DNA for the CDR3: TGTGCCAGCAGCCCATCCCCCAGGGGGCAAGAGACCCAGTACTTC.

This clonotype was observed at least ten times. The V gene is TRBV13, the J gene TRBJ2-7; 8 nucleotides agree with TRBD1. The CDR3 loop spans 12 amino acids. With 8 bases clipped from V and 3 bases from J, the junction kept 3 bases outside the gene matches. CDR1 and CDR2 (germline): PRHDT, FYEKMQ (reference sequence). Written as DNA, the CDR3 is TGTGCCAGCTCTGACAGGGGCTACGAGCAGTACTTC. It translates to CASSDRGYEQYF. The complete variable domain, with remaining parts taken from reference TRBV13 and TRBJ2-7, reads AAGVIQSPRHLIKEKRETATLKCYPIPRHDTVYWYQQGPGQDPQFLISFYEKMQSDKGSIPDRFSAQQFSDYHSELNMSSLELGDSALYFCASSDRGYEQYFGPGTRLTVT.

This clonotype came up a few times. The chain joins TRBV12-3 or TRBV12-4 to TRBJ1-4; the D is unclear. The germline V and J ends were trimmed by 1 base and 8 bases, with 14 bases remaining between them. CDR3 length: 15 amino acids. Here the CDR3 DNA reads TGTGCCAGCAGTTTAGGAGGCTTGATATTAGAAAAACTGTTTTTT. It specifies CASSLGGLILEKLFF.